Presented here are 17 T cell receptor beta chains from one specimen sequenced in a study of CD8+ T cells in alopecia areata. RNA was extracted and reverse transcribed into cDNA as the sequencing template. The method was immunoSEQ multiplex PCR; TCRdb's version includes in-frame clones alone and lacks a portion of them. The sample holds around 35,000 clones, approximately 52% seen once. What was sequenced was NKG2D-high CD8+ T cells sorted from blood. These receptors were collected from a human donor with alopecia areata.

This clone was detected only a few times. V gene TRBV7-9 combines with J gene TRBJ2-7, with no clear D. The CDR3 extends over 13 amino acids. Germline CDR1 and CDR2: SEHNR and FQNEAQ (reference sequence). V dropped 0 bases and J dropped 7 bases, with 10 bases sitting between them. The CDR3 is CASSLAKLEEQYF. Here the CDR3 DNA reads TGTGCCAGCAGCTTAGCCAAACTGGAAGAGCAGTACTTC.

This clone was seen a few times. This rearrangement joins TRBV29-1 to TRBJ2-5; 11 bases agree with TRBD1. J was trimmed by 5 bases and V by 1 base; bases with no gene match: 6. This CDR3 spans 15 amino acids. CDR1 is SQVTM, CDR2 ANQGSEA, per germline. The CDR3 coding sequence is TGCAGCGTTGAAGTGGACAGGGGGCTGGCGGAGACCCAGTACTTC. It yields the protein CSVEVDRGLAETQYF. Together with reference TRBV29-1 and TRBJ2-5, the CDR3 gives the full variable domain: SAVISQKPSRDICQRGTSLTIQCQVDSQVTMMFWYRQQPGQSLTLIATANQGSEATYESGFVIDKFPISRPNLTFSTLTVSNMSPEDSSIYLCSVEVDRGLAETQYFGPGTRLLVL.

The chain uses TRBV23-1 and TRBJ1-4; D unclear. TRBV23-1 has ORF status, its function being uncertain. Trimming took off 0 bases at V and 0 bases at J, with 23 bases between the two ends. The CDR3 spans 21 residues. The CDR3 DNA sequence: TGCGCCAGCAGTCAATCGCCCATGGTCACGGCAGCCTCTTCAACTAATGAAAAACTGTTTTTT. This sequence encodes CASSQSPMVTAASSTNEKLFF.

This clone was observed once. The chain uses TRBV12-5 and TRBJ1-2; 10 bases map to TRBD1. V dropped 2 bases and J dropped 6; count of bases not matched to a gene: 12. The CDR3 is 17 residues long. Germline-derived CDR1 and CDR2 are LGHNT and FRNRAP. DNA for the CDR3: TGTGCTAGTGGTTTGCCACCGGGGGACAGGGGAAGAAATGGCTACACCTTC. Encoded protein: CASGLPPGDRGRNGYTF.

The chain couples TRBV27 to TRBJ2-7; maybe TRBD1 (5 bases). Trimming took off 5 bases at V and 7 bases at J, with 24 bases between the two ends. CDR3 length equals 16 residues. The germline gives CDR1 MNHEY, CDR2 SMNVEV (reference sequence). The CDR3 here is CASSGPYGVRSGEQYF. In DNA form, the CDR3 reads TGTGCCAGCAGTGGACCTTATGGGGTCCGGTCAGGGGAGCAGTACTTC.

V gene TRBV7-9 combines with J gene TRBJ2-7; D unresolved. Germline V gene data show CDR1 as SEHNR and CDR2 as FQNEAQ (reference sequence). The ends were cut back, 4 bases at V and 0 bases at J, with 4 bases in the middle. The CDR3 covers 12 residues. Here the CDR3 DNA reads TGTGCCAGCAGCTCGACCTCCTACGAGCAGTACTTC. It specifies CASSSTSYEQYF.

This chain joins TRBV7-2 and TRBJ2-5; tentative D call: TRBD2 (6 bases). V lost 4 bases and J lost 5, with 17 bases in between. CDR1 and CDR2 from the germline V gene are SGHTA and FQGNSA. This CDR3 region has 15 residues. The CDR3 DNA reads TGTGCCAGCAGCTCCCTGGGGGGAGGTATGGAGACCCAGTACTTC. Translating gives CASSSLGGGMETQYF.

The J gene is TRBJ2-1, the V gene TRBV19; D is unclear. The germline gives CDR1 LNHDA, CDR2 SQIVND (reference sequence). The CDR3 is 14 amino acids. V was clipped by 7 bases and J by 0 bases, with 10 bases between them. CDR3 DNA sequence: TGTGCCAGTAAGCTGTCTAGCTCCTACAATGAGCAGTTCTTC. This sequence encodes CASKLSSSYNEQFF. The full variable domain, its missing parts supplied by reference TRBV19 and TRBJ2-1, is DGGITQSPKYLFRKEGQNVTLSCEQNLNHDAMYWYRQDPGQGLRLIYYSQIVNDFQKGDIAEGYSVSREKKESFPLTVTSAQKNPTAFYLCASKLSSSYNEQFFGPGTRLTVL.

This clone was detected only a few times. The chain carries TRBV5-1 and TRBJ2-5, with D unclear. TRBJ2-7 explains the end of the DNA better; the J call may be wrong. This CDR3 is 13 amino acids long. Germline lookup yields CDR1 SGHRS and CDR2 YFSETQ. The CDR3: CASSFGVLYEQYF. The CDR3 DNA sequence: TGCGCCAGCAGCTTTGGGGTTCTCTACGAGCAGTACTTC.

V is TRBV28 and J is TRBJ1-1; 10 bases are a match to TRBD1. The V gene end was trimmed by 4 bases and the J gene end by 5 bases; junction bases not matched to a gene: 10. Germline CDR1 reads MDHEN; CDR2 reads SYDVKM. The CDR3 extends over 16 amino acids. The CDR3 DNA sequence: TGTGCCAGCAGTTATTTATTAATGGACAGGGGGACTGAAGCTTTCTTT. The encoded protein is CASSYLLMDRGTEAFF.

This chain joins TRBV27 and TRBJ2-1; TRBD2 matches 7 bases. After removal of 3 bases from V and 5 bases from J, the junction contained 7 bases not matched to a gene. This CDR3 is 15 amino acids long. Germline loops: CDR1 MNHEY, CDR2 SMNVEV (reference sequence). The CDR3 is CASSFGGGLHNEQFF. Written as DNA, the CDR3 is TGTGCCAGCAGTTTCGGGGGAGGGCTCCACAATGAGCAGTTCTTC.

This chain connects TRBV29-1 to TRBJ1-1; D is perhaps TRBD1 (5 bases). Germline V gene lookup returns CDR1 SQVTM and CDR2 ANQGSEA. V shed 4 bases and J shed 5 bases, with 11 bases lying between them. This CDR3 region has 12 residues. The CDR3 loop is CSVVGTRTEAFF. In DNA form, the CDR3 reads TGCAGCGTTGTAGGGACGAGGACTGAAGCTTTCTTT.

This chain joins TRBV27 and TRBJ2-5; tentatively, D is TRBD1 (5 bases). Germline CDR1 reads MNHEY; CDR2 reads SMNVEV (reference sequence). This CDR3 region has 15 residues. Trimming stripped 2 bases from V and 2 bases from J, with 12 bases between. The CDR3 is CASSLGQGSQETQYF. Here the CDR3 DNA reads TGTGCCAGCAGTTTAGGGCAGGGTTCTCAAGAGACCCAGTACTTC.

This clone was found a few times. CDR3 in amino acids: CASSQALPSQPQHF. CDR3 sequence (DNA): TGCGCCAGCAGCCAAGCCCTTCCCTCTCAGCCCCAGCATTTT. This chain joins TRBV4-1 and TRBJ1-5, with D unclear. V was clipped by 1 base and J by 6 bases, with 10 bases between them. The V gene's germline CDR1 is MGHRA and CDR2 YSYEKL. The CDR3 runs to 14 residues.

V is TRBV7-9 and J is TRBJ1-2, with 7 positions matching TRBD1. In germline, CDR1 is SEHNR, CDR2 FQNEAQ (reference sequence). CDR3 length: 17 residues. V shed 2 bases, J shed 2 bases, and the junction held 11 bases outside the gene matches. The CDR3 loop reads CASSLPSPGTANYGYTF. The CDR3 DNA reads TGTGCCAGCAGCTTACCCAGTCCCGGGACAGCGAACTATGGCTACACCTTC.

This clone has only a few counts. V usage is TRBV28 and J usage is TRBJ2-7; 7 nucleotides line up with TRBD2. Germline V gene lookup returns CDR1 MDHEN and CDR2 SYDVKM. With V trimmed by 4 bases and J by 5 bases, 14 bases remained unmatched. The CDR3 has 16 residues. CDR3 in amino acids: CASSSTAGLERHEQYF. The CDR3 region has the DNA TGTGCCAGCAGTTCGACAGCCGGACTAGAGAGACACGAGCAGTACTTC.

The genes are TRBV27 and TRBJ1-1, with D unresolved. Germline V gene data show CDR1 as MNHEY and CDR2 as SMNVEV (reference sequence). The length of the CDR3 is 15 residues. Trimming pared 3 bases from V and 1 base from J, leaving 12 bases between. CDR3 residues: CASSLSPNGNTEAFF. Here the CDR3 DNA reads TGTGCCAGCAGTTTGTCCCCAAACGGGAACACTGAAGCTTTCTTT.